This TCR beta chain originates from a study of blood T cell repertoires in COVID-19. Study as a whole: Sites across the United States, Italy and Spain contributed samples from acute and convalescent COVID-19. Nucleic acid was either cDNA or gDNA, and it came from T cells, B-cell-depleted T cells, or PBMCs.

Original analysis: Nucleated cell number was recorded as an estimate derived from reference gene primer amplification. Profiling relied on immunoSEQ multiplex PCR, and the TCRdb table lists in-frame clones only, not all of them. The V and J calls and the clone size are those of that table, but D and trimming were determined from the DNA. The profile shows about 120,000 clones, under 80% of them singletons. Source material: peripheral blood. This clonotype was obtained from a man between 65 and 80 years old with acute or convalescent COVID-19.

CDR3: CASSLVPGQYNEQFF. As DNA, the CDR3 is TGCGCCAGCAGCTTGGTTCCTGGGCAATACAATGAGCAGTTCTTC. J is TRBJ2-1 and V is TRBV5-1; D call uncertain. From germline, CDR1 is SGHRS and CDR2 YFSETQ. CDR3 length equals 15 residues. The ends were cut back, 0 bases at V and 4 bases at J, with 11 bases in the middle.